This T cell receptor beta chain was obtained from a study of blood T cell repertoires in COVID-19. About the study: Both acute and convalescent COVID-19 samples were obtained from the United States, Italy and Spain. T cells, B-cell-depleted T cells, or PBMCs provided the cDNA or gDNA that served as material.

The assay was immunoSEQ multiplex PCR, and TCRdb's table has in-frame clones only and misses some. This repertoire shows under 300,000 clones, approximately 85% found once; its top ten account for 9.5% to 15%. The sequence was obtained from a woman in her sixties with active or convalescent COVID-19. Sequencing was done on a sample of peripheral blood.

CDR3 loop: CASSQEGTNTEAFF. The DNA for the CDR3 is TGCGCCAGCAGCCAAGAGGGCACAAACACTGAAGCTTTCTTT. This chain connects TRBV4-3 to TRBJ1-1; D gene ambiguous. From germline, CDR1 is LGHNA and CDR2 YSLEER. CDR3 size: 14 residues. Trimming cost V 0 bases and J 2 bases, with 7 bases left between them.